This T cell receptor beta chain was found in a study of OX40 agonist ivuxolimab in advanced cancers. Assay used: immunoSEQ multiplex PCR; TCRdb lists only in-frame clones, some missing. Among tens of thousands of clones listed, approximately 83% were seen once. Comment on this clone: Its antigen is as yet unknown.

Overall study findings and caveats: Clonal expansion in partial responders at 0.1-3.0 mg/kg ranked among the lowest. At 0.1 to 3.0 mg/kg, clonal expansion of CD4+ and CD8+ blood T cells had occurred by week 6. Researchers report that CD8+ T cells had, on average, more expanded clones than CD4+.

Deletions cut 0 bases from V and 6 bases from J, with 9 bases between. Germline V gene lookup returns CDR1 SGHTA and CDR2 FQGNSA. CDR3 size: 15 residues. This clonotype was sampled from an adult with an advanced solid tumor such as melanoma, head and neck, liver or kidney cancer. The sequencing used CD4+ or CD8+ T cells sorted from blood, collected in a trial of the OX40 agonist ivuxolimab. The chain couples TRBV7-2 to TRBJ1-6; D may be TRBD1 (5 bases). CDR3 amino acids: CASSLAGGVNSPLHF. DNA of the CDR3: TGTGCCAGCAGCTTAGCGGGGGGAGTTAATTCACCCCTCCACTTT.